This TCR beta chain was sequenced during a study of cytomegalovirus exposure and HLA in healthy donors. Findings of the study overall: One later analysis, an examination of the 120 or so validation repertoires, found that first-cohort TCR clusters tended to co-occur in them.

The table came from immunoSEQ multiplex PCR; TCRdb's copy has only in-frame clones and leaves some out. The table lists around 160,000 clones, approximately 80% of them singletons. As concerns this clone: Its specificity is not known.

Germline-derived CDR1 and CDR2 are LNHDA and SQIVND (reference sequence). V trimming: 1 base; J trimming: 4 bases; junction bases outside the gene matches: 6. The CDR3 runs 16 residues. This chain joins TRBV19 and TRBJ2-1; 8 bases agree with TRBD2. The sample taken for sequencing was PBMCs. The TCR sequence derives from a man younger than 45 in good health and CMV-seropositive. The CDR3 reads CASSIGNGGGYNEQFF. In nucleotides, the CDR3 is TGTGCCAGTAGTATAGGTAACGGGGGGGGTTACAATGAGCAGTTCTTC.